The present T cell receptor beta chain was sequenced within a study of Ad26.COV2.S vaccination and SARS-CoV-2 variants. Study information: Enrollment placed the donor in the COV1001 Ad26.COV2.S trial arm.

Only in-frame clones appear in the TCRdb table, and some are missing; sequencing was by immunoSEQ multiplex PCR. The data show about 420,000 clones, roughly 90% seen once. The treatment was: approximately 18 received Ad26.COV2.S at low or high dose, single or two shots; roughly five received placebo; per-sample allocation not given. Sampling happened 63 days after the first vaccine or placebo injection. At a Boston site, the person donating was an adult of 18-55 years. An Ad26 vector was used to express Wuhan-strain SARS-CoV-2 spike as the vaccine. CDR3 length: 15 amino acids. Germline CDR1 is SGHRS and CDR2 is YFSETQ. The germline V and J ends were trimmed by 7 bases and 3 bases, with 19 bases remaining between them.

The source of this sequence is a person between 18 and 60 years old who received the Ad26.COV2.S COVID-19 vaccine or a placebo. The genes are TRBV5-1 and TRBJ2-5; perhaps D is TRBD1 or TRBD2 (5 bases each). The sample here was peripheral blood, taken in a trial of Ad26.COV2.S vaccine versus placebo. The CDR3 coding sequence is TGCGCCAGCTCAGAGGGGCCAAATTCCGAAGAGACCCAGTACTTC. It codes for CASSEGPNSEETQYF.